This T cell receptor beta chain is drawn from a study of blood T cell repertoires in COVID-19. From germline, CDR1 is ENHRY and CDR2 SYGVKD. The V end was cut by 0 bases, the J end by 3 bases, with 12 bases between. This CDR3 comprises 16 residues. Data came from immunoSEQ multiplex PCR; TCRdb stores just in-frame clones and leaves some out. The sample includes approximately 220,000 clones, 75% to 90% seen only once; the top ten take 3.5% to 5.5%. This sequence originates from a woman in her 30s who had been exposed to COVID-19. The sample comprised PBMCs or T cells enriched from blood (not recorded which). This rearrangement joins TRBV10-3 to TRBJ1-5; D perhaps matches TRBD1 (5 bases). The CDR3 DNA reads TGTGCCATCAGTGAGTCGAACCCGACAGTCAATCAGCCCCAGCATTTT. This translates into CAISESNPTVNQPQHF.